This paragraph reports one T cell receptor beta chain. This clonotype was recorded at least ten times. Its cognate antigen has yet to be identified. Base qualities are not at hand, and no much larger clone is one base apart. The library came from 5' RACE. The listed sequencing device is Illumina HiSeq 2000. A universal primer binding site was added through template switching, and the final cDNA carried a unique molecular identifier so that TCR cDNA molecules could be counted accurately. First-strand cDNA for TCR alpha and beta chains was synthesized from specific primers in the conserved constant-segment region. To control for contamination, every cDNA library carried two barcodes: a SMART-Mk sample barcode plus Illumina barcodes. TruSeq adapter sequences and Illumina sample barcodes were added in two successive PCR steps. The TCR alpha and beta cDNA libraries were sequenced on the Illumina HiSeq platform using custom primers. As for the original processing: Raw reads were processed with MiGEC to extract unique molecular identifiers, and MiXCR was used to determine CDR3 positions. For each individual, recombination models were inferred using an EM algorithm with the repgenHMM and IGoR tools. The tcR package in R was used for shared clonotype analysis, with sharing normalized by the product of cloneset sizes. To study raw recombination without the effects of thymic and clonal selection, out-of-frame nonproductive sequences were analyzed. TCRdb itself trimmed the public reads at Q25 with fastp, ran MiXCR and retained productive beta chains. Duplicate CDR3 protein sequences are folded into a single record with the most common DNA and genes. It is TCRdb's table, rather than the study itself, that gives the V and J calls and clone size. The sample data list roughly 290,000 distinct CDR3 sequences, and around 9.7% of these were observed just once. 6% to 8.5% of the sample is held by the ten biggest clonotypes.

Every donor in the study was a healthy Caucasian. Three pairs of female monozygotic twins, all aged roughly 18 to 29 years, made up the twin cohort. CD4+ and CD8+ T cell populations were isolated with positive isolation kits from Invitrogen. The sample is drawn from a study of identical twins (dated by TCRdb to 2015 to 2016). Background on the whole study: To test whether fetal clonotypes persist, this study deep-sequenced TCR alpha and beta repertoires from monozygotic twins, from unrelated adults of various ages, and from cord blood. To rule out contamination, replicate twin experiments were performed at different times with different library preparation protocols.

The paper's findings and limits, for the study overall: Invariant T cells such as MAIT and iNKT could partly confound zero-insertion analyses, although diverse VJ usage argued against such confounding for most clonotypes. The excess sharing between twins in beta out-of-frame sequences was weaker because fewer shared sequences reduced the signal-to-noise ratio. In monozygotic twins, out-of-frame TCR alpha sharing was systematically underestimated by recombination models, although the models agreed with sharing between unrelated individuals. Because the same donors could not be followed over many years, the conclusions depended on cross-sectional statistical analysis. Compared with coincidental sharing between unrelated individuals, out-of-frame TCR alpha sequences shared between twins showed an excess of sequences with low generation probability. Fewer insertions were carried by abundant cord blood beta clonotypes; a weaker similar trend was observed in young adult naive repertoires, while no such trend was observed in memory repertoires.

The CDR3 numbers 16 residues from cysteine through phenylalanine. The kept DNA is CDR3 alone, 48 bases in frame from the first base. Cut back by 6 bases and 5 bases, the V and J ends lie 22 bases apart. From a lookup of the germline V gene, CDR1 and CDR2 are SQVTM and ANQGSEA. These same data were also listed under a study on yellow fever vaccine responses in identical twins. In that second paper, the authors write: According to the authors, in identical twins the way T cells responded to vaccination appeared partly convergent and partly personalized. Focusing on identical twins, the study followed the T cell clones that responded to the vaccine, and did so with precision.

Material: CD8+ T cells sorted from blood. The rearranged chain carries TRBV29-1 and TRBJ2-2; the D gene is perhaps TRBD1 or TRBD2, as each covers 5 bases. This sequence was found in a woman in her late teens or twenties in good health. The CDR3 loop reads CSVLQDLGVGTGELFF. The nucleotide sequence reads TGCAGCGTCCTACAGGATCTCGGGGTCGGGACCGGGGAGCTGTTTTTT.